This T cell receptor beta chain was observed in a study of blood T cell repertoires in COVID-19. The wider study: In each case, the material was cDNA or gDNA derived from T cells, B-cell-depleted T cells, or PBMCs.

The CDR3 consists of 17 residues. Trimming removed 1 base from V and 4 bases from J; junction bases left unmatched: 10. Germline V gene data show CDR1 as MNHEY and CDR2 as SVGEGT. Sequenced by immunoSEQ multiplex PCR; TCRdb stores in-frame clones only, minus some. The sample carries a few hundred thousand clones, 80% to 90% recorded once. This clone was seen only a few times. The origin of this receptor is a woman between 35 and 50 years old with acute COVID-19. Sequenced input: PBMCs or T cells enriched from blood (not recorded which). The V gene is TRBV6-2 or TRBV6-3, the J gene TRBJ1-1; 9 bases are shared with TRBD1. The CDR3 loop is CASSYFTGGGGGTEAFF. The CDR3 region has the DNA TGTGCCAGCAGTTACTTTACAGGGGGCGGAGGAGGCACTGAAGCTTTCTTT.